Listed here are 14 T cell receptor beta chains from one sample, sequenced in a study of spatial heterogeneity in lung cancer. The antigens of these receptors remain unknown. Time point in this sample: sample taken at primary tumor resection. TCRdb redid the calling of the 5' RACE reads with MiXCR, one entry per CDR3 protein. The sample lists about 23,000 distinct CDR3 sequences, roughly 6.7% occurring once. Study observations and caveats: Intratumoral expanded alpha and beta TCR counts were found to track tumor mutation counts.

The sequencing here drew on lung tumor tissue, taken at surgery. These receptors all stem from a male donor with early-stage non-small cell lung cancer.

This clonotype was found many times. V and J are TRBV28 and TRBJ1-2, with 12 bases that match TRBD1. J was trimmed by 8 bases and V by 6 bases; bases with no gene match: 10. Germline V CDR1 and CDR2: MDHEN, SYDVKM. The CDR3 loop spans 15 amino acids. The CDR3 loop reads CASRPKGQGARGYTF. CDR3 nucleotide sequence: TGTGCCAGCAGGCCGAAGGGACAGGGGGCCCGGGGCTACACCTTC.

The chain uses TRBV18 and TRBJ2-5; TRBD2 matches 7 bases. J gave up 5 bases and V 6 bases, and 12 bases lay outside the gene matches. Germline lookup yields CDR1 KGHSH and CDR2 LQKENI. This CDR3 is built from 15 residues. Here the CDR3 reads CASSPPPAGEETQYF. The CDR3 coding sequence is TGTGCCAGCTCGCCGCCCCCCGCGGGAGAGGAGACCCAGTACTTC.

This clonotype was detected ten times or more. The gene calls are TRBV4-2 and TRBJ2-3, with no clear D. Germline assignment: CDR1 LGHNA and CDR2 YNFKEQ. Trimming removed 6 bases at V and 2 bases at J, with 3 bases between. CDR3 length: 11 amino acids. CDR3 sequence (DNA): TGTGCCAGCAGGTTCACAGATACGCAGTATTTT. It is translated as CASRFTDTQYF.

The table lists this clonotype with a few counts. The chain joins TRBV7-9 to TRBJ2-7; 10 bases are a match to TRBD2. Germline CDR1 and CDR2: SEHNR and FQNEAQ (reference sequence). The V segment lost 4 bases and the J segment 2 bases; nucleotides outside the gene matches: 8. This CDR3 has 16 residues. The CDR3 DNA reads as TGTGCCAGCAGCTCCCAAGCGGGGGGGTCAACCTACGAGCAGTACTTC. This encodes CASSSQAGGSTYEQYF.

This clonotype has more than one count but fewer than ten. The V and J genes are TRBV24-1 and TRBJ2-5, with no clear D. Between the trimmed V and J ends, which lost 7 bases and 5 bases, there was a span of 22 bases. From germline, CDR1 is KGHDR and CDR2 SFDVKD. This CDR3 has 16 amino acids. CDR3 residues: CATSSSTPPQRETQYF. The CDR3 DNA reads TGTGCCACCAGCTCTTCGACTCCCCCTCAGAGGGAGACCCAGTACTTC.

This clonotype was seen repeatedly, ten times or more. J is TRBJ2-3 and V is TRBV23-1; 13 bases map to TRBD2. TRBV23-1 is an ORF, and what it does is uncertain. The CDR3 is 19 amino acids. V was pared by 2 bases and J by 4 bases, with 12 bases of the junction left unmatched. CDR3 sequence reads: CASSQPRGPGLAGADTQYF. DNA for the CDR3: TGCGCCAGCAGTCAACCCAGGGGTCCCGGACTAGCGGGAGCAGATACGCAGTATTTT.

With regard to this clonotype: This may arise from a read error, as a much more abundant clone is one base away. The chain carries TRBV29-1 and TRBJ2-5, with a weak D call TRBD2 (7 bases). The CDR3 has 12 residues. The germline gives CDR1 SQVTM, CDR2 ANQGSEA. The V gene lost 6 bases and the J gene lost 4 bases, with 12 bases spanning the gap. CDR3 residues: CSVRGGRETQYF. CDR3 nucleotide sequence: TGCAGCGTCAGGGGAGGGCGAGAGACCCAGTACTTC.

This clonotype was seen only a few times. The chain recombines TRBV5-4 with TRBJ1-6, with D possibly being TRBD1 (5 bases). V was clipped by 0 bases and J by 7 bases, with 14 bases between them. Per the germline V gene, CDR1 is SGHNT and CDR2 is YYREEE (reference sequence). The CDR3 runs 16 residues. CDR3 loop: CASSLGQFLGNSPLHF. The CDR3 DNA is TGTGCCAGCAGCTTGGGACAGTTTTTAGGAAATTCACCCCTCCACTTT. The full variable domain, its missing parts supplied by reference TRBV5-4 and TRBJ1-6, is ETGVTQSPTHLIKTRGQQVTLRCSSQSGHNTVSWYQQALGQGPQFIFQYYREEENGRGNFPPRFSGLQFPNYSSELNVNALELDDSALYLCASSLGQFLGNSPLHFGNGTRLTVT.

This clonotype was observed at least ten times. The chain has TRBV29-1 and TRBJ2-7, with D possibly being TRBD1 (5 bases). Deletions cut 6 bases from V and 3 bases from J, with 15 bases between. Germline V gene lookup returns CDR1 SQVTM and CDR2 ANQGSEA. This CDR3 has 13 amino acids. The CDR3 DNA follows: TGCAGCGTCCCAGGGCCCGCCGGCTACGAGCAGTACTTC. Residues: CSVPGPAGYEQYF.

This clonotype was recorded a few times. V and J are TRBV6-1 and TRBJ2-3; no clear D gene. Germline CDR1 MNHNS, CDR2 SASEGT. Between the trimmed V and J ends, which lost 6 bases and 0 bases, there was a span of 7 bases. CDR3 length: 13 residues. The CDR3 spells CASRPHSTDTQYF. The CDR3 DNA sequence: TGTGCCAGCAGACCCCACAGCACAGATACGCAGTATTTT.

A remark on this clonotype: A much more abundant neighbour one base away suggests this may be a read error. The chain employs TRBV6-2 or TRBV6-3 and TRBJ1-6; TRBD1 matches at 8 bases. Per the germline V gene, CDR1 is MNHEY and CDR2 is SVGEGT. The CDR3 runs to 14 residues. Trimming at V came to 11 bases and at J to 8 bases, leaving 11 bases not matched to a gene. In nucleotides, the CDR3 is TGTGCCTGCACCTGGACAGGGTTTCATTCACCCCTCCACTTT. It is translated as CACTWTGFHSPLHF.

This chain connects TRBV28 to TRBJ2-4, with TRBD1 matching 7 bases. Germline values: CDR1 MDHEN, CDR2 SYDVKM. This CDR3 comprises 14 residues. Trimming at V came to 1 base and at J to 5 bases, leaving 2 bases not matched to a gene. CDR3 loop: CASSLYGTENIQYF. The CDR3 nucleotides are TGTGCCAGCAGTTTATACGGGACAGAAAACATTCAGTACTTC.

The sample holds many counts of this clonotype. At one of its ends the junction is not consistent with the germline gene, which may arise from a read error. The chain recombines TRBV3-1 with TRBJ2-2; TRBD1 is a possible D gene (5 bases). This CDR3 is built from 13 residues. CDR1 is LGHDT, CDR2 YNNKEL, per germline (reference sequence). CDR3 nucleotides: TGTGCCAGCAGGCAAGGGGTCACCGGGGAGCTGTTTTTT. Its protein is CASRQGVTGELFF.

This clonotype was counted ten times or more. The rearrangement uses TRBV18 and TRBJ1-4; TRBD1 agrees at 8 bases. This CDR3 region has 15 residues. Germline CDR1 and CDR2: KGHSH and LQKENI. V dropped 0 bases and J dropped 7; count of bases not matched to a gene: 4. The CDR3 nucleotides are TGTGCCAGCTCACCACCCGGGACAGGTGGTGAAAAACTGTTTTTT. It codes for CASSPPGTGGEKLFF.